The entry below describes one T cell receptor (beta chain). The antigen is unknown. A second PCR of roughly 7 to 11 cycles used a sample-barcoded 5' primer and a J-beta primer mix. MiXCR, run by TCRdb on the 5' RACE reads, gives a single entry per CDR3 protein. The table lists about 800,000 distinct CDR3 sequences, 20% to 25% of them singletons. Trimming removed 6 bases from V and 7 bases from J, with 12 bases in between. The CDR3 has 12 residues. This sample was included in a study of blood T cells in healthy people across ages. Broader study findings: PBMCs were not sorted, which prevented a conclusive comparison of naive versus antigen-experienced cells. Underestimates were what the diversity estimates from one million T cells were considered to be.

Donor samples were obtained from healthy Caucasian individuals from Russia, aged 6 to 90. The same data also contributed to another study, on T cells of mothers and their children.

Material: blood. The receptor was derived from a boy younger than 18 in good health. The chain couples TRBV12-3 or TRBV12-4 to TRBJ2-5; D is possibly TRBD2 (6 bases). CDR3 loop: CASSGLMGTQYF. CDR3 sequence (DNA): TGTGCCAGCAGCGGACTAATGGGGACCCAGTACTTC.